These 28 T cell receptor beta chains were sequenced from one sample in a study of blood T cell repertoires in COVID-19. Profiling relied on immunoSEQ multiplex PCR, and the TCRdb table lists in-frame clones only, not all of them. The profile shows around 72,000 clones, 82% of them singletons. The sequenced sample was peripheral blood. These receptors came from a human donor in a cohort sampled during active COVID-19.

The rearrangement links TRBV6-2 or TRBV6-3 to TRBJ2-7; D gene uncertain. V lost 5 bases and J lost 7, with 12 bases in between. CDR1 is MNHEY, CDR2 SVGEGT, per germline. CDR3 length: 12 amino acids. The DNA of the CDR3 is TGTGCCAGCAGTGAGCGTTCATGGGAGCAGTACTTC. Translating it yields CASSERSWEQYF.

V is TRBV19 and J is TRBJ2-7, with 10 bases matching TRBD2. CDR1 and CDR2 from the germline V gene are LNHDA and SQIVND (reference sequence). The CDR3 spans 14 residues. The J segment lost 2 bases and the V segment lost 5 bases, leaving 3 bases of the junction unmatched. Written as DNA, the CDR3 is TGTGCCAGTAGTCAACTAGCGGGGACCTACGAGCAGTACTTC. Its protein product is CASSQLAGTYEQYF. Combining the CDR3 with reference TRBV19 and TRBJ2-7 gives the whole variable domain DGGITQSPKYLFRKEGQNVTLSCEQNLNHDAMYWYRQDPGQGLRLIYYSQIVNDFQKGDIAEGYSVSREKKESFPLTVTSAQKNPTAFYLCASSQLAGTYEQYFGPGTRLTVT.

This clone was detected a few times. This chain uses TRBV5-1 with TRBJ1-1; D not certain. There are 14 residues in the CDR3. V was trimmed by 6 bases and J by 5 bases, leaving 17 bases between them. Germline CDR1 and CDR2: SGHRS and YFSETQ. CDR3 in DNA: TGCGCCAGCACCAAGAGCCCGCCGGGAACTGAAGCTTTCTTT. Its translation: CASTKSPPGTEAFF.

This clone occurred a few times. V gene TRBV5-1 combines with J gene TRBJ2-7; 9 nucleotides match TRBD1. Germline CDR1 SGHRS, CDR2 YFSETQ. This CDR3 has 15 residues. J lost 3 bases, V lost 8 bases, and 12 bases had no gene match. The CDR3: CASQRRGGQGYEQYF. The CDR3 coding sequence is TGCGCCAGTCAACGGCGTGGGGGACAGGGCTACGAGCAGTACTTC.

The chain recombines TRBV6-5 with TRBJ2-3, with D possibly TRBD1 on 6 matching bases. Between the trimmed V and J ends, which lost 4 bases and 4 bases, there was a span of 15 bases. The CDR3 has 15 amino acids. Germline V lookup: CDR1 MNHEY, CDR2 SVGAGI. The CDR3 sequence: CASSSRGLRSDTQYF. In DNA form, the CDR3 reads TGTGCCAGCAGTTCCAGGGGTCTGAGGTCAGATACGCAGTATTTT.

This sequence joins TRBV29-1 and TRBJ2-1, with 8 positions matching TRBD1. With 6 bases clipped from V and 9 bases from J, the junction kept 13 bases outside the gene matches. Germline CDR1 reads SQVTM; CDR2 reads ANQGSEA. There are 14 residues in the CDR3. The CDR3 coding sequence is TGCAGCGTCCGGACAGGGAAAAGAGAGGGTGAGCAGTTCTTC. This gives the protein CSVRTGKREGEQFF.

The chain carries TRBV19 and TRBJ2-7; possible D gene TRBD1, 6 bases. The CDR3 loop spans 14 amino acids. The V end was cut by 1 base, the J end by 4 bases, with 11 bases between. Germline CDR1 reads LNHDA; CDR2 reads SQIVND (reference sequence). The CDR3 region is CASSIAGGLYEQYF. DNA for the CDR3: TGTGCCAGTAGTATAGCTGGGGGCCTATACGAGCAGTACTTC. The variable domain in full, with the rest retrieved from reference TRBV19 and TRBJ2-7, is DGGITQSPKYLFRKEGQNVTLSCEQNLNHDAMYWYRQDPGQGLRLIYYSQIVNDFQKGDIAEGYSVSREKKESFPLTVTSAQKNPTAFYLCASSIAGGLYEQYFGPGTRLTVT.

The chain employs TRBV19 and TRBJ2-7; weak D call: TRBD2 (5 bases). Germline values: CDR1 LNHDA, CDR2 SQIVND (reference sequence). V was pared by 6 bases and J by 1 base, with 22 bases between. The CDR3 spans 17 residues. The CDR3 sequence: CASRSLVPRWRSYEQYF. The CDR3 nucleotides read TGTGCCAGTAGATCCCTTGTCCCCCGATGGAGGTCCTACGAGCAGTACTTC.

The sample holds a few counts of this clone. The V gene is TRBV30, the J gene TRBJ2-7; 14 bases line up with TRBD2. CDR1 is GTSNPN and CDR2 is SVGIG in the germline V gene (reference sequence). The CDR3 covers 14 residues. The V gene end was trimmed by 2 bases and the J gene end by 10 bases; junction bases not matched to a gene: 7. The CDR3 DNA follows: TGTGCCTGGAGTTATGGGGGACTAGCGGGGGATCAGTACTTC. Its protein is CAWSYGGLAGDQYF. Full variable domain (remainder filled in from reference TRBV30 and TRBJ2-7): SQTIHQWPATLVQPVGSPLSLECTVEGTSNPNLYWYRQAAGRGLQLLFYSVGIGQISSEVPQNLSASRPQDRQFILSSKKLLLSDSGFYLCAWSYGGLAGDQYFGPGTRLTVT.

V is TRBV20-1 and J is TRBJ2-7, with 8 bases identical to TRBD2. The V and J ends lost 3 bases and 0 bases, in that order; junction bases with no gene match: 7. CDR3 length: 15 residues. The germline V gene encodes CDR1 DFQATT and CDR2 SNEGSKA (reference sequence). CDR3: CSASGSGGTSYEQYF. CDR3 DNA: TGCAGTGCTAGTGGAAGCGGGGGAACCTCCTACGAGCAGTACTTC.

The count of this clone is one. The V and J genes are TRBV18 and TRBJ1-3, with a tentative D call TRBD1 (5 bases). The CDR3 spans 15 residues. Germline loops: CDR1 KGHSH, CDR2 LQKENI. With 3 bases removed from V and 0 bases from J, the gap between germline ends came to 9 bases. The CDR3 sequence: CASSPQGSSGNTIYF. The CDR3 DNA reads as TGTGCCAGCTCACCGCAGGGAAGCTCTGGAAACACCATATATTTT.

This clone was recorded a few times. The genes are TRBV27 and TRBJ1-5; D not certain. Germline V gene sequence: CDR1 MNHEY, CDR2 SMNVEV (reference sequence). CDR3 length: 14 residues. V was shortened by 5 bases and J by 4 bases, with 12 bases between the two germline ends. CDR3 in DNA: TGTGCCAGCAGTCCCTCTTCCGTTAATCAGCCCCAGCATTTT. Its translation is CASSPSSVNQPQHF.

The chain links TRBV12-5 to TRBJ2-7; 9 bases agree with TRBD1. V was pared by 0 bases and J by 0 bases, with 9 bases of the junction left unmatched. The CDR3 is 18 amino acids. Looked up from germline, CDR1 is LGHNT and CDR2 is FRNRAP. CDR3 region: CASGLVRTGVFSSYEQYF. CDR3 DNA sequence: TGTGCTAGTGGTTTGGTACGGACAGGGGTTTTTAGCTCCTACGAGCAGTACTTC.

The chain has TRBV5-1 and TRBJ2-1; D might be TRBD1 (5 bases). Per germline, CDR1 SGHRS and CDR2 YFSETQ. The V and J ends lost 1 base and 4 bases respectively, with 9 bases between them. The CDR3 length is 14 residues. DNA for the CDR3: TGCGCCAGCAGCTTGAGGCAGGGTTACAATGAGCAGTTCTTC. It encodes CASSLRQGYNEQFF.

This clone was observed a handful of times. The CDR3 spells CASSVQANEQFF. In nucleotides, the CDR3 is TGCGCCAGCAGCGTGCAAGCAAATGAGCAGTTCTTC. This chain joins TRBV10-2 and TRBJ2-1; no clear D gene. V was cut by 6 bases and J by 7 bases, with 10 bases left in between. The germline V gene has CDR1 WSHSY and CDR2 SAAADI. The CDR3 runs to 12 residues.

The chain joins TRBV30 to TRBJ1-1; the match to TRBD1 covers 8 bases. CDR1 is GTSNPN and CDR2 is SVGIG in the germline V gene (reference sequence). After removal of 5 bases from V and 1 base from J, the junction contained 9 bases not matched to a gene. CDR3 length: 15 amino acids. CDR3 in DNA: TGTGCCTGGGGGGACAGGATCTTCGCGAACACTGAAGCTTTCTTT. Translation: CAWGDRIFANTEAFF.

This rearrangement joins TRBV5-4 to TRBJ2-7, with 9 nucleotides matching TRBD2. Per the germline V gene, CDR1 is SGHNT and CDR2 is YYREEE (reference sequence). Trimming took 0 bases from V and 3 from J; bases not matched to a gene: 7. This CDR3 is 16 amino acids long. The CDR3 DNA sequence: TGTGCCAGCAGCTTGGCCGGCGGGGGGGCGTACTACGAGCAGTACTTC. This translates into CASSLAGGGAYYEQYF. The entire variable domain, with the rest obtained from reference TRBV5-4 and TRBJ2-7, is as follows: ETGVTQSPTHLIKTRGQQVTLRCSSQSGHNTVSWYQQALGQGPQFIFQYYREEENGRGNFPPRFSGLQFPNYSSELNVNALELDDSALYLCASSLAGGGAYYEQYFGPGTRLTVT.

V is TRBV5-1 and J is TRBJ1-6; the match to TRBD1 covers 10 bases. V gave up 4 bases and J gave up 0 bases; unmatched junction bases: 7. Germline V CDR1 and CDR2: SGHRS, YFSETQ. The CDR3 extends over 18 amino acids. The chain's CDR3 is CASSRDRGNPSYNSPLHF. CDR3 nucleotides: TGCGCCAGCAGCCGGGACAGGGGTAACCCCTCCTATAATTCACCCCTCCACTTT.

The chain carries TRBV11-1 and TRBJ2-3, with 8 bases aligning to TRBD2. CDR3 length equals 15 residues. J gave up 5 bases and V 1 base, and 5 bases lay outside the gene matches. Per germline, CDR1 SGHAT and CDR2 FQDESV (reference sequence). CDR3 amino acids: CASSLVFSGGDTQYF. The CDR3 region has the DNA TGTGCCAGCAGCTTAGTTTTCAGCGGGGGAGATACGCAGTATTTT.

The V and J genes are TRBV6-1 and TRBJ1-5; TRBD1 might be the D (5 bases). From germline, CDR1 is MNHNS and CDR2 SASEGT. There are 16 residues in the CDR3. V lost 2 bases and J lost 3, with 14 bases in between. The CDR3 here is CASSEFDSFVNQPQHF. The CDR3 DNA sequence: TGTGCCAGCAGTGAATTTGACAGTTTCGTCAATCAGCCCCAGCATTTT.

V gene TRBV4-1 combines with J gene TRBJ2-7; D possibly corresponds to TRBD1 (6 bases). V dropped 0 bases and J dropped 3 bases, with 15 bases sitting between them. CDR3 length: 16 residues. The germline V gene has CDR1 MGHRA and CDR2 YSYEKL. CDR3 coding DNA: TGCGCCAGCAGCCAAGATCTGGGGGCATCCTTCTACGAGCAGTACTTC. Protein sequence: CASSQDLGASFYEQYF.

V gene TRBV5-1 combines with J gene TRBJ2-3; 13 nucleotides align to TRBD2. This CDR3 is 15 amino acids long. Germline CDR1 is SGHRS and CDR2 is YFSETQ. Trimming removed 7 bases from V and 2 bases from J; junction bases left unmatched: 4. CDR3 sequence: CASGTSGDLTDTQYF. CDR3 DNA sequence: TGCGCCAGCGGGACTAGCGGGGACCTCACAGATACGCAGTATTTT.

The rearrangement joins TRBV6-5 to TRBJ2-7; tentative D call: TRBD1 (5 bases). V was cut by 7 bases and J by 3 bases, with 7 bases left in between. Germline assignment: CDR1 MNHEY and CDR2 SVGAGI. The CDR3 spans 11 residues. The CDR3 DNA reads TGTGCCAGCAAGACAGACTACGAGCAGTACTTC. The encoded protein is CASKTDYEQYF.

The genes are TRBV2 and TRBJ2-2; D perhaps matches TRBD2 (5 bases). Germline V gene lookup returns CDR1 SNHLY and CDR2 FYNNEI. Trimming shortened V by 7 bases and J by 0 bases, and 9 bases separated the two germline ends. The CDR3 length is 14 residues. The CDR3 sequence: CASTGIANTGELFF. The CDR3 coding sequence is TGTGCCAGCACCGGGATAGCGAACACCGGGGAGCTGTTTTTT.

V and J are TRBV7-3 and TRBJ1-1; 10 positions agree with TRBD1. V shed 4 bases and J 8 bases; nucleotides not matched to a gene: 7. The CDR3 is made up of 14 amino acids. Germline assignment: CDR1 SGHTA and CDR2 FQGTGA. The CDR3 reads CASSSVPGQGEAFF. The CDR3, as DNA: TGTGCCAGCAGCTCCGTCCCGGGACAGGGGGAAGCTTTCTTT. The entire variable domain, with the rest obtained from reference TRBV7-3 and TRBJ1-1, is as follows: GAGVSQTPSNKVTEKGKYVELRCDPISGHTALYWYRQSLGQGPEFLIYFQGTGAADDSGLPNDRFFAVRPEGSVSTLKIQRTERGDSAVYLCASSSVPGQGEAFFGQGTRLTVV.

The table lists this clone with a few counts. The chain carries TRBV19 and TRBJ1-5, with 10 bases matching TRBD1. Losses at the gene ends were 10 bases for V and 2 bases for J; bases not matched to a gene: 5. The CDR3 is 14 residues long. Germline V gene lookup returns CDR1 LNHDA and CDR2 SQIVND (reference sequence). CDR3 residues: CAISGTGGNQPQHF. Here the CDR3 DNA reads TGTGCCATCTCTGGGACAGGGGGCAATCAGCCCCAGCATTTT.

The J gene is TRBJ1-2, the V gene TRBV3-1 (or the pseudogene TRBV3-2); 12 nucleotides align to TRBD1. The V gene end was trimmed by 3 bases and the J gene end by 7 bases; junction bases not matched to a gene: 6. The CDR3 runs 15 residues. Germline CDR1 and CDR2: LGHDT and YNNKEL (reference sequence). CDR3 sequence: CASSHRDRGRRGYTF. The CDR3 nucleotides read TGTGCCAGCAGCCACCGGGACAGGGGGCGGCGTGGCTACACCTTC.

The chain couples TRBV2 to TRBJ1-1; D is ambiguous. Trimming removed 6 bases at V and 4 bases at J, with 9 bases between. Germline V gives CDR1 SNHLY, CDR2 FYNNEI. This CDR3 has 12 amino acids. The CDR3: CASRRWVTEAFF. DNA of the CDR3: TGTGCCAGCAGGAGGTGGGTCACTGAAGCTTTCTTT.